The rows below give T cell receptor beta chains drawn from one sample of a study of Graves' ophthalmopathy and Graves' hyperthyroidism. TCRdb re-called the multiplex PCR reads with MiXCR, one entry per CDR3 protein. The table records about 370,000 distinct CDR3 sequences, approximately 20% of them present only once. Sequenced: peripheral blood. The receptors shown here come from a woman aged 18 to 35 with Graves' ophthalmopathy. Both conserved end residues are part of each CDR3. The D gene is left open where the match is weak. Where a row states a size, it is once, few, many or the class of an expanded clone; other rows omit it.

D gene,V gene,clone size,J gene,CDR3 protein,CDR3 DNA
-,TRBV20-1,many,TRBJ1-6,CSARGGGAATLHF,TGCAGTGCTAGAGGGGGAGGGGCCGCGACCCTCCACTTT
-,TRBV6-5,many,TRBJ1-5,CASSYSLLGNQPQHF,TGTGCCAGCAGTTACTCCCTGTTGGGCAATCAGCCCCAGCATTTT
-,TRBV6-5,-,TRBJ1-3,CASSYYSGNTIYF,TGTGCCAGCAGTTACTATTCTGGAAACACCATATATTTT
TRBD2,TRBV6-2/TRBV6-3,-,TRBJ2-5,CASSYSIRTSDQETQYF,TGTGCCAGCAGTTACTCGATCAGGACTAGCGACCAAGAGACCCAGTACTTC
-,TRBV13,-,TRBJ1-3,CASNSRGSGNTIYF,TGTGCCAGCAACTCCCGGGGCTCTGGAAACACCATATATTTT
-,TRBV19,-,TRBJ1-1,CASSREQNTEAFF,TGTGCCAGTAGTAGGGAGCAGAACACTGAAGCTTTCTTT
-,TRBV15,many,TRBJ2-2,CATSRDSSNTGELFF,TGTGCCACCAGCAGAGACAGTTCCAACACCGGGGAGCTGTTTTTT
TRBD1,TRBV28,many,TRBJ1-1,CASSTGGVNTEAFF,TGTGCCAGCAGTACAGGGGGGGTGAACACTGAAGCTTTCTTT
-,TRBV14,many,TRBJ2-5,CASSQNRKETQYF,TGTGCCAGCAGCCAAAACCGTAAGGAGACCCAGTACTTC
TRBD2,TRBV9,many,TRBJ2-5,CASSVAASSGDQETQYF,TGTGCCAGCAGCGTAGCGGCGTCTAGCGGGGACCAAGAGACCCAGTACTTC
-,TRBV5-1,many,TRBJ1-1,CASSLQDKNTEAFF,TGCGCCAGCAGCTTGCAAGACAAGAACACTGAAGCTTTCTTT
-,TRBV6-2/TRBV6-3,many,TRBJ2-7,CASSQFSYEQYF,TGTGCCAGCAGTCAGTTTTCCTACGAGCAGTACTTC
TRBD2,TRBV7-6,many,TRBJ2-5,CASSEASGRTGRETQYF,TGTGCCAGCAGCGAAGCTAGCGGGAGAACGGGAAGAGAGACCCAGTACTTC
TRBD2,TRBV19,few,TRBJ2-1,CASSFRTSGFYNEQFF,TGTGCCAGTAGTTTCCGGACTAGCGGGTTTTACAATGAGCAGTTCTTC
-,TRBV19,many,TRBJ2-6,CASSTGGGTNVLTF,TGTGCCAGTAGTACAGGGGGAGGGACCAACGTCCTGACTTTC
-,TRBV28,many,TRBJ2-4,CASSSFGGSGKNIQYF,TGTGCCAGCAGTTCCTTCGGAGGGAGTGGAAAAAACATTCAGTACTTC
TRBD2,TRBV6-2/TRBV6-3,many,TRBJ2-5,CASGQRGRTDQETQYF,TGTGCCAGCGGTCAGCGCGGGAGGACCGATCAAGAGACCCAGTACTTC
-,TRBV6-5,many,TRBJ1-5,CASSYSPSQPQHF,TGTGCCAGCAGTTACTCCCCCAGTCAGCCCCAGCATTTT
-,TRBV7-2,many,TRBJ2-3,CASSLSYADTQYF,TGTGCCAGCAGCCTCTCGTATGCAGATACGCAGTATTTT
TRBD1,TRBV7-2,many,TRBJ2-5,CASNLGTGRRGTQYF,TGTGCCAGCAACTTAGGGACAGGGCGAAGAGGGACCCAGTACTTC
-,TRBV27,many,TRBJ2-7,CASSPEWGNEQYF,TGTGCCAGCAGTCCCGAATGGGGTAACGAGCAGTACTTC
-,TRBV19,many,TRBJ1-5,CASSIGRSQPQHF,TGTGCCAGTAGTATTGGAAGGAGCCAGCCCCAGCATTTT
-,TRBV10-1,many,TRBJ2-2,CASSESFTGELFF,TGCGCCAGCAGTGAGTCTTTCACCGGGGAGCTGTTTTTT
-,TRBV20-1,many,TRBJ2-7,CSAAMGRPPYEQYF,TGCAGTGCCGCTATGGGCAGGCCTCCCTACGAGCAGTACTTC
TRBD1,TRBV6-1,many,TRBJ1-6,CASSQDREAYNSPLHF,TGTGCCAGCAGCCAGGACAGGGAGGCCTATAATTCACCCCTCCACTTT
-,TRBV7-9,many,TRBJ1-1,CASSLASGENTEAFF,TGTGCCAGCAGCTTAGCAAGCGGGGAGAACACTGAAGCTTTCTTT
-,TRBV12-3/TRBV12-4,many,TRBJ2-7,CASSPGVYEQYF,TGTGCCAGCAGCCCAGGGGTCTACGAGCAGTACTTC
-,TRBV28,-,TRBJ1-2,CASSKPGDYGYTF,TGTGCCAGCTCCAAGCCCGGGGATTATGGCTACACCTTC